This T cell receptor (beta chain) appears in the sequencing data of a study of T cells in Graves' hyperthyroidism and ophthalmopathy. RNA transcripts served as the template for amplifying TCR beta CDR3 regions. Initially, a first-round RT-PCR of the TCR CDR3 employed the HTBI primer set. A single record per CDR3 protein comes from TCRdb applying MiXCR to the multiplex PCR reads. The repertoire consists of over 300,000 distinct CDR3 sequences, with approximately 14% occurring once and the leading ten covering approximately 10%. PBMCs were sourced from approximately 9.3 ml fresh peripheral blood. The table lists this clonotype with a few counts. A much larger clone lies one base from this, so it may be a read error. CDR3 length: 15 residues. Germline V gene sequence: CDR1 SEHNR, CDR2 FQNEAQ (reference sequence).

The specimen sequenced was blood. V gene TRBV7-9 combines with J gene TRBJ2-1; D is possibly TRBD1 (5 bases). The TCR originated in a woman aged 60-70 years with Graves' hyperthyroidism. DNA of the CDR3: TGTGCCAGCAGCTTAGGACAGTTTTCTCACAATGAGCAGCTCTTC. Amino acid sequence: CASSLGQFSHNEQLF. The entire variable domain, with the rest obtained from reference TRBV7-9 and TRBJ2-1, is as follows: DTGVSQNPRHKITKRGQNVTFRCDPISEHNRLYWYRQTLGQGPEFLTYFQNEAQLEKSRLLSDRFSAERPKGSFSTLEIQRTEQGDSAMYLCASSLGQFSHNEQLFGPGTRLTVL.